Described below is a single T cell receptor (beta chain) sequence and its context. Assay: immunoSEQ multiplex PCR; the TCRdb copy retains only in-frame clones and omits some. The repertoire consists of tens of thousands of clones, with 85% to 90% occurring once and the leading ten covering 1.2% to 1.5%. These data belong to a study of OX40 agonist ivuxolimab in advanced cancers. Background on the study: Intravenous ivuxolimab was administered to patients every 2 weeks at 0.01 to 10 mg/kg.

Per germline, CDR1 WSHSY and CDR2 SAAADI. The V and J ends lost 6 bases and 1 base, in that order; junction bases with no gene match: 3. The length of the CDR3 is 15 residues. The chain links TRBV10-2 to TRBJ2-2, with 9 nucleotides matching TRBD2. The material was CD4+ or CD8+ T cells sorted from blood, obtained in a trial of the OX40 agonist ivuxolimab. The clonotype was recovered from an adult with an advanced solid tumor such as melanoma, head and neck, liver or kidney cancer. CDR3 loop: CASSIAGVNTGELFF. The CDR3 DNA reads as TGCGCCAGCAGCATAGCGGGAGTGAACACCGGGGAGCTGTTTTTT.